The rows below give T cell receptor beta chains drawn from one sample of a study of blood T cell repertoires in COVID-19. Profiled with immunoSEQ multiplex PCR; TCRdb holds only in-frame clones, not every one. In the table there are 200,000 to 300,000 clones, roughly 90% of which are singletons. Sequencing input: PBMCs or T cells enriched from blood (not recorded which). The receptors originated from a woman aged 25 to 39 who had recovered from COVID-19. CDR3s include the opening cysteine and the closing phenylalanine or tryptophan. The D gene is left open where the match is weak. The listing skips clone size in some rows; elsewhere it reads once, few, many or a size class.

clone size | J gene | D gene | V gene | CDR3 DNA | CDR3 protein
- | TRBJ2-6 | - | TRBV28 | TGTGCCAGCAGGACTGCGGGGCCTATCAACTCTGGGGCCAACGTCCTGACTTTC | CASRTAGPINSGANVLTF
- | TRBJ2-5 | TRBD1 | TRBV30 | TGTGCCTGGATCCGGGACAGCCAAGAGACCCAGTACTTC | CAWIRDSQETQYF
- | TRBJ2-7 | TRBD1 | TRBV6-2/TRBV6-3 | TGTGCCAGCAGTCAAAGGGGACAGGATTACGAGCAGTACTTC | CASSQRGQDYEQYF
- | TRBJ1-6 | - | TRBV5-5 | TGTGCCAGCAGCTTGGTCAGGGGAGTTAATTCACCCCTCCACTTT | CASSLVRGVNSPLHF
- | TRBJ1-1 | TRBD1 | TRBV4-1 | TGCGCCAGCAGCCAAGGTGTGACAGGGATGAACACTGAAGCTTTCTTT | CASSQGVTGMNTEAFF
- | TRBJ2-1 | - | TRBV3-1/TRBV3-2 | TGTGCCAGCAGCCAAGAGCGGGTACTCTACAATGAGCAGTTCTTC | CASSQERVLYNEQFF
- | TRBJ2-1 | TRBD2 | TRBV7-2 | TGTGCCAGCAGCTTAGTGGCGGGAGGGCGGAACAATGAGCAGTTCTTC | CASSLVAGGRNNEQFF
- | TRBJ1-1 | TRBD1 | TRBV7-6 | TGTGCCAGCTGGACAGGGTTGAGCACTGAAGCTTTCTTT | CASWTGLSTEAFF
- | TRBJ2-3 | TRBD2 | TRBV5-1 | TGCGCCAGCAGCTTTAGCGGGAGGGCCACAGATACGCAGTATTTT | CASSFSGRATDTQYF
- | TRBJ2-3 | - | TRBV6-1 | TGTGCCAGCAGTGAAACGGGTCAGGGGTCAGATACGCAGTATTTT | CASSETGQGSDTQYF
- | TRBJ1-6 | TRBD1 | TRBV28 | TGTGCCAGCAGTGTAGGACAGGGCAATTCACCCCTCCACTTT | CASSVGQGNSPLHF
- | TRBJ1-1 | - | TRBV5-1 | TGCGCCAGCAACCTACAGGGTTCGGCGTCCACTGAAGCTTTCTTT | CASNLQGSASTEAFF
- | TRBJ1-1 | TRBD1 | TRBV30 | TGTGCCACCGAGGGACAGACGAACACTGAAGCTTTCTTT | CATEGQTNTEAFF
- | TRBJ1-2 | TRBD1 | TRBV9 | TGTGCCAGCAGCGTAGAAGACAGGGTTATCTATGGCTACACCTTC | CASSVEDRVIYGYTF
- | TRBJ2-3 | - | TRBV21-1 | TGTGCCAGCAGCACCATACGGGGGAGCACAGATACGCAGTATTTT | CASSTIRGSTDTQYF
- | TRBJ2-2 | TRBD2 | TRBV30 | TGTGCCTGGACTAGACTCCCCGGACTAGCGAACACCGGGGAGCTGTTTTTT | CAWTRLPGLANTGELFF
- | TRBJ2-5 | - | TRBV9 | TGTGCCAGCAGCGTAGTCTGGGGCGTTTCGGAGACCCAGTACTTC | CASSVVWGVSETQYF
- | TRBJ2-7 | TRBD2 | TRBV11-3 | TGTGCCAGCAGCCGGGGGACTAGCGGGGATACCGTCTACGAGCAGTACTTC | CASSRGTSGDTVYEQYF
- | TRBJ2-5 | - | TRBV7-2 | TGTGCCAGCAGCTTCAATACAGGTGGAGAGACCCAGTACTTC | CASSFNTGGETQYF
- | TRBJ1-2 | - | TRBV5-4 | TGTGCCAGCAGCTCCGGGACACTTGGCTACACCTTC | CASSSGTLGYTF
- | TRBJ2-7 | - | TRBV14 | TGTGCCAGCAGCCAGCCAGGGATTTACGAGCAGTACTTC | CASSQPGIYEQYF
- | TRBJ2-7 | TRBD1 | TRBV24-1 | TGTGCCACCGGGGACAGCTCCTACGAGCAGTACTTC | CATGDSSYEQYF
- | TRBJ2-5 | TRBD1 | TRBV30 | TGTGCCTGGAGCTGGACAGGGGGCCGGGAGACCCAGTACTTC | CAWSWTGGRETQYF
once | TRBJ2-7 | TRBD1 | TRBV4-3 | TGCGCCAGCAGCCAAGCCCAGGGACAGGCCGCGGCCGAGCAGTACTTC | CASSQAQGQAAAEQYF
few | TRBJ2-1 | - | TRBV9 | TGTGCCAGCAGCGCCCGGAGGGACCTGTTCTTC | CASSARRDLFF
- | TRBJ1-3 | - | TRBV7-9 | TGTGCCAGCAGCCCGACAGGAAACACCATATATTTT | CASSPTGNTIYF
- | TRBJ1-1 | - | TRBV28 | TGTGCCAGCACCTCGCGCACTGAAGCTTTCTTT | CASTSRTEAFF
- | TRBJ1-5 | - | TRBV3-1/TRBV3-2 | TGTGCCAGCAGCCAAGGGGTACAGGCCAATCAGCCCCAGCATTTT | CASSQGVQANQPQHF
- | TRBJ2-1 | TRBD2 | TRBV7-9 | TGTGCCAGCAGCCAAACGTGGCCCGGGACTAGCACAGATCATGAGCAGTTCTTC | CASSQTWPGTSTDHEQFF
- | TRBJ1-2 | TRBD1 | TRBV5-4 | TGTGCCAGCAGCGAGGGACAGGGGGCGCGGGGCTACACCTTC | CASSEGQGARGYTF
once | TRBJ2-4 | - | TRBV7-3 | TGTGCCAGCAGCTACCCACTAGGCTTAATGGAAAACATTCAGTACTTC | CASSYPLGLMENIQYF
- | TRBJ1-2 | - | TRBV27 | TGTGCCAGCAGTGGAAGGGGGACCCCTAACTATGGCTACACCTTC | CASSGRGTPNYGYTF
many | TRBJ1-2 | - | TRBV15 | TGTGCCACCAGCAGAGCTGGGGCTCCCGGGTCCTATGGCTACACCTTC | CATSRAGAPGSYGYTF
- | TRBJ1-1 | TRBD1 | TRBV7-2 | TGTGCCAGCAGCCGGACAGGACAAAACACTGAAGCTTTCTTT | CASSRTGQNTEAFF
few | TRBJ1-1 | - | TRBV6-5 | TGTGCCAGCAGGTCGATATCAGGGAACACTGAAGCTTTCTTT | CASRSISGNTEAFF
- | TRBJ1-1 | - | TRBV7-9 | TGTGCCAGCAGCTTAGGGGAGGGGTTATTCGCTTTCTTT | CASSLGEGLFAFF
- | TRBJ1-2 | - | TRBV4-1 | TGCGCCAGCAGCCAAGCCTATAACAGCGGCTACACCTTC | CASSQAYNSGYTF